Listed below are T cell receptor beta chains from one sample, sequenced in a study of early T cells in non-severe SARS-CoV-2 infection. Each CDR3 protein gets one entry after TCRdb re-called the 5' RACE reads with MiXCR. The sample yields more than 25,000 distinct CDR3 sequences, around 6% seen once. Sequencing was done on a sample of whole blood. All receptors derive from an adult who was a healthcare worker with PCR-confirmed SARS-CoV-2 infection or an uninfected control (not recorded which). Both conserved end residues are part of each CDR3. Fields, in order: clone size, V gene, D gene, J gene, CDR3 DNA, CDR3 protein. D genes are given only for firm matches. A row's size may be missing; if present it is once, few, many or a size class.

>many|TRBV7-6|NA|TRBJ2-5
TGTGCCAGCAGCTTGTCCGGGACGATGCACCAAGAGACCCAGTACTTC
CASSLSGTMHQETQYF
>NA|TRBV7-2|TRBD2|TRBJ2-1
TGTGCCAGCAGCCCTCCCCCGGGGCTAGCGGGGAATGAGCAGTTCTTC
CASSPPPGLAGNEQFF
>NA|TRBV4-3|NA|TRBJ2-2
TGCGCCAGCAGCCAAGATATTAGCGGCAACACCGGGGAGCTGTTTTTT
CASSQDISGNTGELFF
>many|TRBV7-2|NA|TRBJ2-2
TGTGCCAGCCGACTCAGAGGGGGAGCGAACACCGGGGAGCTGTTTTTT
CASRLRGGANTGELFF
>many|TRBV19|NA|TRBJ1-2
TGTGCCAGTATCTCTCGAGGGGGGCACTCTAACGGCTACACCTTC
CASISRGGHSNGYTF
>many|TRBV19|TRBD1|TRBJ2-5
TGTGCCAGTACCTACCGGGACAGGGGACAGGAGACCCAGTACTTC
CASTYRDRGQETQYF
>many|TRBV6-5|NA|TRBJ2-7
TGTGCCAGCAGTTACTTCGGTCTGGGCGAGCAGTACTTC
CASSYFGLGEQYF
>NA|TRBV12-3/TRBV12-4|NA|TRBJ1-2
TGTGCCAGCAGTTTATGGGGTCTTAATGGCTACACCTTC
CASSLWGLNGYTF
>few|TRBV29-1|TRBD1|TRBJ2-5
TGCAGCGTTCGACAGGGGGGGGAAGAGACCCAGTACTTC
CSVRQGGEETQYF
>many|TRBV28|NA|TRBJ1-4
TGTGCCAGCAGTCCGACCGGGACACAAAAAAGACGAAAACTGTTTTTT
CASSPTGTQKRRKLFF
>few|TRBV12-3/TRBV12-4|NA|TRBJ2-6
TGTGCCAGCAGAGACACATACTCTGGGGCCAACGTCCTGACTTTC
CASRDTYSGANVLTF
>many|TRBV7-6|TRBD1|TRBJ2-1
TGTGCCAGCAGCTCGGGACAGGGGATCGATGAGCAGTTCTTC
CASSSGQGIDEQFF
>many|TRBV20-1|TRBD2|TRBJ2-7
TGCAGTGCTAGGGGGACTAGCGGGTCTCCCTACGAGCAGTACTTC
CSARGTSGSPYEQYF
>many|TRBV3-1|NA|TRBJ1-3
TGTGCCAGCAGCCAACCCGGGGGTGGAAACACCATATATTTT
CASSQPGGGNTIYF
>many|TRBV20-1|TRBD2|TRBJ2-3
TGCAGTGAATCGGGACTAGCGGGGGCAGATACGCAGTATTTT
CSESGLAGADTQYF
>many|TRBV29-1|NA|TRBJ2-7
TGCAGCGTTGAAGATTTGATCCAGGGTCACGGGCAGTACTTC
CSVEDLIQGHGQYF
>NA|TRBV7-3|TRBD2|TRBJ2-3
TGTGCCAGCAGTCGTATAGCGGGGGCTGCAGATACGCAGTATTTT
CASSRIAGAADTQYF
>many|TRBV24-1|NA|TRBJ1-5
TGTGCCTCGCAACAGGGAGCTAGCAATCAGCCCCAGCATTTT
CASQQGASNQPQHF
>many|TRBV4-3|NA|TRBJ1-1
TGCGCCAGCAGCCCCCTCTCTGGCAGCATGAACACTGAAGCTTTCTTT
CASSPLSGSMNTEAFF
>few|TRBV7-2|TRBD1|TRBJ1-3
TGTGCCAGCAGCTCCGGACAGGGATCCGGAAACACCATATATTTT
CASSSGQGSGNTIYF
>NA|TRBV15|NA|TRBJ2-3
TGTGCCACCAGTCGAACAGATACGCAGTATTTT
CATSRTDTQYF
>many|TRBV7-2|TRBD2|TRBJ2-7
TGTGCCAGCAGCTCTCACCAACTAGCGGGGGATGTCGGTAGAAGCTCCTACGAGCAGTACTTC
CASSSHQLAGDVGRSSYEQYF
>few|TRBV7-9|NA|TRBJ2-1
TGTGCCAGCAGCCCCCCAGGCCGCGATGAGCAGTTCTTC
CASSPPGRDEQFF
>many|TRBV5-1|TRBD1|TRBJ2-2
TGCGCCAGCACCATACAGGGGGACACCGGGGAGCTGTTTTTT
CASTIQGDTGELFF
>many|TRBV2|TRBD1|TRBJ1-2
TGTGCCAGCAGTGACCGGACAGGGGGCAACTATGGCTACACCTTC
CASSDRTGGNYGYTF
>many|TRBV7-2|TRBD1|TRBJ1-6
TGTGCCAGCAGCCGGTCGACAGGGCAGGAGTCACCCCTCCACTTT
CASSRSTGQESPLHF
>NA|TRBV6-2/TRBV6-3|TRBD2|TRBJ2-3
TGTGCCAGCAGTTACTCGGTTTGGCGGGGGGGAAATGATACGCAGTATTTT
CASSYSVWRGGNDTQYF
>many|TRBV5-6|NA|TRBJ2-5
TGTGCCAGCAGCTTGGGCCAACAGGGGAGGCAAGAGACCCAGTACTTC
CASSLGQQGRQETQYF
>many|TRBV12-3/TRBV12-4|NA|TRBJ2-7
TGTGCCAGCAGTTTTAGGAACTCCTACGAGCAGTACTTC
CASSFRNSYEQYF
>NA|TRBV5-1|NA|TRBJ2-5
TGCGCCAGCAGAGTATCGGGGGTCGTCGGGGAGACCCAGTACTTC
CASRVSGVVGETQYF
>many|TRBV10-1|NA|TRBJ1-5
TGCGCCAGCAGTGAACAGTACAATCAGCCCCAGCATTTT
CASSEQYNQPQHF
>NA|TRBV7-9|NA|TRBJ1-1
TGTGCCAGCAGCTTAGAAGGAGGCACTGAAGCTTTCTTT
CASSLEGGTEAFF
>many|TRBV12-3/TRBV12-4|NA|TRBJ2-5
TGTGCCAGCAGCAGTGGGGGACAAGAGACCCAGTACTTC
CASSSGGQETQYF
>NA|TRBV5-1|NA|TRBJ2-7
TGCGCCAGCAGCTTGTTAGGTGTCTACGAGCAGTACTTC
CASSLLGVYEQYF
>medium-sized|TRBV12-3/TRBV12-4|NA|TRBJ1-6
TGTGCCAGCAGTCGCTTTAAAACGACAGAAGCAGGCAAGGGCTCACCCCTCCACTTT
CASSRFKTTEAGKGSPLHF
>many|TRBV5-1|NA|TRBJ2-6
TGCGCCAGCAGCTTGGCCGCCAGAGTCTCTGGGGCCAACGTCCTGACTTTC
CASSLAARVSGANVLTF
>many|TRBV5-6|NA|TRBJ2-7
TGTGCCAGCAGCGGTACGTCCTACGAGCAGTACTTC
CASSGTSYEQYF
>NA|TRBV7-2|NA|TRBJ2-5
TGTGCCAGCAGCTTAGATAGACTAATGGAGACCCAGTACTTC
CASSLDRLMETQYF
>few|TRBV29-1|NA|TRBJ2-1
TGCAGCGTTGAAGTACTTGGGCAGCAAGCATCCAATGAGCAGTTCTTC
CSVEVLGQQASNEQFF
>many|TRBV7-9|NA|TRBJ1-1
TGTGCCAGCAGCTCAATGGGGCGCGGCACTGAAGCTTTCTTT
CASSSMGRGTEAFF
>many|TRBV4-3|NA|TRBJ1-2
TGCGCCAGCAGCCAAGGGCAGGGCTTCTCTGGCTACACCTTC
CASSQGQGFSGYTF
>many|TRBV19|TRBD2|TRBJ2-5
TGTGCCAGTAGTTCCCTCGGACTAGGTGAGCCCGAAGAGACCCAGTACTTC
CASSSLGLGEPEETQYF
>few|TRBV2|TRBD1|TRBJ1-5
TGTGCCAGCAGACCAGACAGGGCGAGCAATCAGCCCCAGCATTTT
CASRPDRASNQPQHF
>many|TRBV19|TRBD1|TRBJ1-5
TGTGCCAGTAGACTCCTTCGGGGGACAGGGGCGGAGTACGTTTTGCGGCCCCAGCATTTT
CASRLLRGTGAEYVLRPQHF
>NA|TRBV6-4|TRBD2|TRBJ2-1
TGTGCCAGCAGTGCTTCCCTAGCGGGATACAATGAGCAGTTCTTC
CASSASLAGYNEQFF
>many|TRBV27|TRBD2|TRBJ2-1
TGTGCCAGCAGTCCTCACTTACTAGCGGGGTATTCCTACAATGAGCAGTTCTTC
CASSPHLLAGYSYNEQFF
>many|TRBV7-9|NA|TRBJ1-3
TGTGCCAGCAGCTTAGGTCAGAGTGGAAACACCATATATTTT
CASSLGQSGNTIYF
>few|TRBV7-7|NA|TRBJ2-7
TGTGCTAGCAGCATCGGGCCACGGGACGAGCAGTACTTC
CASSIGPRDEQYF
>many|TRBV6-5|NA|TRBJ2-7
TGTGCCAGCAGTTCTGTTCGGGGAACAGGGCAGTACTTC
CASSSVRGTGQYF
>many|TRBV6-6|NA|TRBJ1-6
TGTGCCAGCAGTTACGGAACCTTTAGGGATAATTCACCCCTCCACTTT
CASSYGTFRDNSPLHF
>NA|TRBV24-1|NA|TRBJ2-3
TGTGCCACCAGTGAGCCGACAATCGATACGCAGTATTTT
CATSEPTIDTQYF
>many|TRBV7-2|NA|TRBJ2-1
TGTGCCAGCAGTACCGGGACATTTTGGGAGCAGTTCTTC
CASSTGTFWEQFF
>many|TRBV11-3|NA|TRBJ2-1
TGTGCCAGCAGCGGAGCGGAAAATGAGCAGTTCTTC
CASSGAENEQFF
>many|TRBV6-2/TRBV6-3|NA|TRBJ2-6
TGTGCCAGCAGCCCTGGCCAGGAAGGAGTATCTGGGGCCAACGTCCTGACTTTC
CASSPGQEGVSGANVLTF